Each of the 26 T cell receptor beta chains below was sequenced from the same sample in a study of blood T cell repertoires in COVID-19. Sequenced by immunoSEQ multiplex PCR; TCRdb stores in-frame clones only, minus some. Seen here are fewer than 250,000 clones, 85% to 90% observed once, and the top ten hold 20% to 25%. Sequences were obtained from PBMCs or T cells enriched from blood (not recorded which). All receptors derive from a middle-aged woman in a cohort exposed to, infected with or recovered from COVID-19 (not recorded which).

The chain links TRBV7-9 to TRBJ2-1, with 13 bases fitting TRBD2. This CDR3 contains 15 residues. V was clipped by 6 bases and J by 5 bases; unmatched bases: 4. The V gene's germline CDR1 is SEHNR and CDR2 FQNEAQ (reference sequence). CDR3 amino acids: CASRLGTSGDNEQFF. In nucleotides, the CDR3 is TGTGCCAGCAGATTGGGGACTAGCGGGGACAATGAGCAGTTCTTC.

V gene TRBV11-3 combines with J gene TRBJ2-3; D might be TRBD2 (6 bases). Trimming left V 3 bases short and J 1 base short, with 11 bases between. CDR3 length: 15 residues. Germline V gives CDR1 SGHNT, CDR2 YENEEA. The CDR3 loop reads CASSLRGRRTDTQYF. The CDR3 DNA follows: TGTGCCAGCAGCTTGCGGGGCAGACGCACAGATACGCAGTATTTT. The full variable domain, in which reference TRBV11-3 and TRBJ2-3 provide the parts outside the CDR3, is EAGVVQSPRYKIIEKKQPVAFWCNPISGHNTLYWYLQNLGQGPELLIRYENEEAVDDSQLPKDRFSAERLKGVDSTLKIQPAELGDSAVYLCASSLRGRRTDTQYFGPGTRLTVL.

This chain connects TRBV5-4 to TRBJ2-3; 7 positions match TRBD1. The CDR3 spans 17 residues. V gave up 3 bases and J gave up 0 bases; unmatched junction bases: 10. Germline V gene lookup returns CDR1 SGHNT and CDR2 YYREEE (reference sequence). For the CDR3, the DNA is TGTGCCAGCAGCTCAAAGACAGGGAGAACTAGCACAGATACGCAGTATTTT. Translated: CASSSKTGRTSTDTQYF.

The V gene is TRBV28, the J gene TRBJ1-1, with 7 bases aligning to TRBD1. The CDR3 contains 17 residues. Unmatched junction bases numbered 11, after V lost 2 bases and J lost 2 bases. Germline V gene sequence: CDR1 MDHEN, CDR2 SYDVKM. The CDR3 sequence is CASSLGTAGGGNTEAFF. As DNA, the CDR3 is TGTGCCAGCAGTTTAGGGACAGCCGGGGGTGGAAACACTGAAGCTTTCTTT. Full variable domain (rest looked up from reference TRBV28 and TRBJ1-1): DVKVTQSSRYLVKRTGEKVFLECVQDMDHENMFWYRQDPGLGLRLIYFSYDVKMKEKGDIPEGYSVSREKKERFSLILESASTNQTSMYLCASSLGTAGGGNTEAFFGQGTRLTVV.

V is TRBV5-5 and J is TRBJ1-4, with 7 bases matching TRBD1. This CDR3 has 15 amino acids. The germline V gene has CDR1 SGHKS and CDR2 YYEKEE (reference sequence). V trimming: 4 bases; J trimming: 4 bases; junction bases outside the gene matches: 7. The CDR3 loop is CASSLQGEVNEKLFF. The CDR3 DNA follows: TGTGCCAGCAGCCTCCAGGGGGAGGTTAATGAAAAACTGTTTTTT.

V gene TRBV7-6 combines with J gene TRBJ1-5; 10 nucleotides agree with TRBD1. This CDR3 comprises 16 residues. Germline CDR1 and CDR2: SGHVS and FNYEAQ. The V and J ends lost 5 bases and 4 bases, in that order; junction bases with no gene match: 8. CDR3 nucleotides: TGTGCCAGCAGCCCGAGACAGGGGGCAGCAAATCAGCCCCAGCATTTT. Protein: CASSPRQGAANQPQHF.

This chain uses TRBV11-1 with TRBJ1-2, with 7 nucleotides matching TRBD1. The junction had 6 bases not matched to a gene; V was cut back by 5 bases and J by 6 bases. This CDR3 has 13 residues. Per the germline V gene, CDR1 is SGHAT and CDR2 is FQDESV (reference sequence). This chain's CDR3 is CASSQGEGDGYTF. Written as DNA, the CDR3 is TGTGCCAGCAGCCAGGGGGAAGGGGATGGCTACACCTTC.

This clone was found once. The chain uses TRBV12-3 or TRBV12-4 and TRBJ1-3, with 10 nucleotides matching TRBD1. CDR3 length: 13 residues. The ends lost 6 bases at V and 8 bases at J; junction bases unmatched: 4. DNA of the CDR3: TGTGCCAGCAGGGAGGGGACAGGGGACACCATATATTTT. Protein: CASREGTGDTIYF.

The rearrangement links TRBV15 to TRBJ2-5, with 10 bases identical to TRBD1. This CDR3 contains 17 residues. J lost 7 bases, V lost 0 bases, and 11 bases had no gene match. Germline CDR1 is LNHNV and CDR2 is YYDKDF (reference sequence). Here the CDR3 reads CATSRDRGTGEGGTQYF. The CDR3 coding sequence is TGTGCCACCAGCAGAGATAGGGGGACAGGGGAGGGTGGGACCCAGTACTTC. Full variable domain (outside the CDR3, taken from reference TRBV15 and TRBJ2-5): DAMVIQNPRYQVTQFGKPVTLSCSQTLNHNVMYWYQQKSSQAPKLLFHYYDKDFNNEADTPDNFQSRRPNTSFCFLDIRSPGLGDTAMYLCATSRDRGTGEGGTQYFGPGTRLLVL.

Here the CDR3 reads CASSRGYGYTF. The DNA of the CDR3 is TGTGCCAGCAGCCGGGGGTATGGCTACACCTTC. This chain uses TRBV5-4 with TRBJ1-2; tentatively, D is TRBD1 (5 bases). The CDR3 loop spans 11 amino acids. Germline V gives CDR1 SGHNT, CDR2 YYREEE (reference sequence). V lost 4 bases and J 5 bases, leaving 6 bases between the germline ends.

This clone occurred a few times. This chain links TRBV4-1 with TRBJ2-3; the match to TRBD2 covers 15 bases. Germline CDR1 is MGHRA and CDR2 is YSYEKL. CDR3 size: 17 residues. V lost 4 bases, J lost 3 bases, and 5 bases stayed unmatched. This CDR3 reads CASSRGLAGGQTDTQYF. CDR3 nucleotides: TGCGCCAGCAGCCGCGGACTAGCGGGGGGGCAAACAGATACGCAGTATTTT.

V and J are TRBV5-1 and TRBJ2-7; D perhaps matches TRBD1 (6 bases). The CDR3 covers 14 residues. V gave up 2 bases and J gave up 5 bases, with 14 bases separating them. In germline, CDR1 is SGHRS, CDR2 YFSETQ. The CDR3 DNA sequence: TGCGCCAGCAGCTTTAACAGGGACCCAAACGAGCAGTACTTC. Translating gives CASSFNRDPNEQYF.

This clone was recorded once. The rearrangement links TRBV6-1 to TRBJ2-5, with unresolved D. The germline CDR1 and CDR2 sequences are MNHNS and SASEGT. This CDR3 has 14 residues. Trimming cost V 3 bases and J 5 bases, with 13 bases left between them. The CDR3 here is CASSEALLWETQYF. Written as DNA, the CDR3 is TGTGCCAGCAGTGAGGCACTACTTTGGGAGACCCAGTACTTC.

Written as DNA, the CDR3 is TGTGCCAGCAGTCCCGGGACAGGAGACTACAATGAGCAGTTCTTC. Amino acids: CASSPGTGDYNEQFF. The J gene is TRBJ2-1, the V gene TRBV6-5; 8 positions agree with TRBD1. The CDR3 sequence is 15 residues long. The germline V gene has CDR1 MNHEY and CDR2 SVGAGI. J gave up 3 bases and V 5 bases, and 6 bases lay outside the gene matches.

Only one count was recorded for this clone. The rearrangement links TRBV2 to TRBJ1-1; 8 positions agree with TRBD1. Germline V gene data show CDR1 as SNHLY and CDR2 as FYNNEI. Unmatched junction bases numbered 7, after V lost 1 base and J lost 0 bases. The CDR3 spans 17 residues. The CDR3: CASSEDGQGNMNTEAFF. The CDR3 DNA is TGTGCCAGCAGTGAAGATGGACAGGGTAACATGAACACTGAAGCTTTCTTT.

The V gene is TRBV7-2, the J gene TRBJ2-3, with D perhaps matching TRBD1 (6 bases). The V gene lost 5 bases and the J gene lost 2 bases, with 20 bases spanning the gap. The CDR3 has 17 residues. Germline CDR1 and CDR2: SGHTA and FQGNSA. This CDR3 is CASSPRQGQHPTDTQYF. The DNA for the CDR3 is TGTGCCAGCAGCCCCCGTCAGGGGCAGCACCCCACAGATACGCAGTATTTT.

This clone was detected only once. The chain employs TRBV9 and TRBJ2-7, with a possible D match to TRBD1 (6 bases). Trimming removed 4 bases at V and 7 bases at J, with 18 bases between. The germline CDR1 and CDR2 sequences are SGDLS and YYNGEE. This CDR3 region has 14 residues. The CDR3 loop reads CASSSQISGVEQYF. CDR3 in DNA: TGTGCCAGCAGCAGCCAAATTTCAGGGGTAGAGCAGTACTTC.

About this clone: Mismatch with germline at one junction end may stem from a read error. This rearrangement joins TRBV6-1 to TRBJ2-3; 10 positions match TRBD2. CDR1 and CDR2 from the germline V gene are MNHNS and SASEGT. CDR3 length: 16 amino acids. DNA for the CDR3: TGTGCCAGCAGCGAAGAACTAGCGGGAACCACAGATACGCAGTATTTT. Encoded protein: CASSEELAGTTDTQYF.

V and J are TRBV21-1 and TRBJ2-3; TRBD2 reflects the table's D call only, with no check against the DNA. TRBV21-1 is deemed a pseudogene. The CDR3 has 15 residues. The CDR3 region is CASSKCLACTDTQYF. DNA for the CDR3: TGTGCCAGCAGCAAATGCCTAGCATGCACAGATACGCAGTATTTT.

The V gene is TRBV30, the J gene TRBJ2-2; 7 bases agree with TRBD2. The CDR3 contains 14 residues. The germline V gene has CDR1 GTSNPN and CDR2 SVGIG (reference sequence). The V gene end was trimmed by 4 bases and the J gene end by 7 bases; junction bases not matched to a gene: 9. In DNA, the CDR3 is TGTGCCTGGACTGAGGGAGGGCATGACGGGGAGCTGTTTTTT. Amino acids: CAWTEGGHDGELFF.

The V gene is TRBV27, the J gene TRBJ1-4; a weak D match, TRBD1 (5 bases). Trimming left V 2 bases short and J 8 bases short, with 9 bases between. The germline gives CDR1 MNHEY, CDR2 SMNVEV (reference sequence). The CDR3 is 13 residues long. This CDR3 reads CASSLRGGEKLFF. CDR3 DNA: TGTGCCAGCAGTTTAAGGGGAGGGGAAAAACTGTTTTTT.

As DNA, the CDR3 is TGTGCCAGCAGGGACAGGGGGATCTCTGAAGCTTTCTTT. This encodes CASRDRGISEAFF. The J gene is TRBJ1-1, the V gene TRBV2; 10 bases map to TRBD1. J lost 6 bases, V lost 6 bases, and 4 bases had no gene match. The CDR3 is 13 residues long. Germline lookup yields CDR1 SNHLY and CDR2 FYNNEI.

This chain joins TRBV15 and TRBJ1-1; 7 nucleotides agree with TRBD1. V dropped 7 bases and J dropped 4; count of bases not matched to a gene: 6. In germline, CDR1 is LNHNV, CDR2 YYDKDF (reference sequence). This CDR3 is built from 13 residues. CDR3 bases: TGTGCCACCACCCCAGGGGGTGGCACTGAAGCTTTCTTT. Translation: CATTPGGGTEAFF.

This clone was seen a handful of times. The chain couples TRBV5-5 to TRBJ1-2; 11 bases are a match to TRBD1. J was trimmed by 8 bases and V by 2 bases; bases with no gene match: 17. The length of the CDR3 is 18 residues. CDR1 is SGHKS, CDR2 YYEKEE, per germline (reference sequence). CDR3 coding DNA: TGTGCCAGCAGCTTAAGCTGGACAGGGGGCGAGGGGTCGGGCGGCTACACCTTC. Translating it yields CASSLSWTGGEGSGGYTF.

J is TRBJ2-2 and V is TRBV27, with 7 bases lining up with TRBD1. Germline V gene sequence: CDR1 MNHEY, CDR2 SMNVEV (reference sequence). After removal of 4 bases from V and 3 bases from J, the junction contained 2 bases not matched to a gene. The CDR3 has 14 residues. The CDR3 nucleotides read TGTGCCAGCAGTTATACAGGGGACACCGGGGAGCTGTTTTTT. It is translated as CASSYTGDTGELFF.

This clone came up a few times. The CDR3 sequence is CASSFTGRLEKLFF. The CDR3, as DNA: TGTGCCAGCAGTTTCACAGGACGGCTTGAAAAACTGTTTTTT. The chain combines TRBV28 with TRBJ1-4; D possibly corresponds to TRBD1 (5 bases). CDR1 MDHEN and CDR2 SYDVKM come from the germline V gene. The CDR3 runs 14 residues. The ends were cut back, 3 bases at V and 7 bases at J, with 12 bases in the middle.